Listed below are T cell receptor beta chains from one sample, sequenced in a study of a mutant IDH1 vaccine in newly diagnosed glioma. Sequencing was performed with immunoSEQ multiplex PCR; in TCRdb, only in-frame clones are kept and a portion is missing. The sample lists roughly 54,000 clones, around 81% occurring once. The antigens these receptors bind are not known. This sample comprised PBMCs, obtained from a glioma patient whose treatment included an IDH1 peptide vaccine. The receptors were gathered from a man younger than 40 with glioma. The CDR3 runs from the conserved cysteine through the conserved F or W. The order of the fields is D gene, J gene, clone size, V gene, CDR3 protein, CDR3 DNA. The D gene is left open where the match is weak. The listing skips clone size in some rows; elsewhere it reads once, few, many or a size class.

D gene: TRBD1; J gene: TRBJ2-2; clone size: .; V gene: TRBV27; CDR3 protein: CASSSRTGGTGELFF; CDR3 DNA: TGTGCCAGCAGTTCTCGGACAGGGGGGACCGGGGAGCTGTTTTTT
D gene: .; J gene: TRBJ2-7; clone size: once; V gene: TRBV5-1; CDR3 protein: CASSRDKSYEQYF; CDR3 DNA: TGCGCCAGCAGCAGGGACAAGTCCTACGAGCAGTACTTC
D gene: .; J gene: TRBJ1-1; clone size: .; V gene: TRBV5-5; CDR3 protein: CASSATRDTGQNTEAFF; CDR3 DNA: TGTGCCAGCAGCGCAACAAGAGACACCGGACAGAACACTGAAGCTTTCTTT
D gene: .; J gene: TRBJ2-5; clone size: .; V gene: TRBV7-9; CDR3 protein: CASSLDSGISSRETQYF; CDR3 DNA: TGTGCCAGCAGCTTAGATTCGGGGATCTCCTCGCGAGAGACCCAGTACTTC
D gene: TRBD1; J gene: TRBJ2-2; clone size: once; V gene: TRBV10-3; CDR3 protein: CAISDRGINTGELFF; CDR3 DNA: TGTGCCATCAGTGACAGGGGGATAAACACCGGGGAGCTGTTTTTT
D gene: TRBD2; J gene: TRBJ2-1; clone size: few; V gene: TRBV19; CDR3 protein: CASSPLAGVYNEQFF; CDR3 DNA: TGTGCCAGTAGCCCACTAGCGGGGGTCTACAATGAGCAGTTCTTC
D gene: TRBD2; J gene: TRBJ2-1; clone size: .; V gene: TRBV5-1; CDR3 protein: CASSGRLAGALDASINEQFF; CDR3 DNA: TGCGCCAGCAGCGGAAGACTAGCGGGGGCCCTCGATGCATCCATCAATGAGCAGTTCTTC
D gene: .; J gene: TRBJ2-3; clone size: .; V gene: TRBV11-2; CDR3 protein: CASSTVAGSTDTQYF; CDR3 DNA: TGTGCCAGCAGCACGGTGGCGGGGAGCACAGATACGCAGTATTTT
D gene: TRBD1; J gene: TRBJ1-1; clone size: few; V gene: TRBV19; CDR3 protein: CASSISHRGLTEAFF; CDR3 DNA: TGTGCCAGTAGTATCTCTCACAGGGGCCTTACTGAAGCTTTCTTT
D gene: .; J gene: TRBJ1-1; clone size: .; V gene: TRBV10-3; CDR3 protein: CAIRGIADTEAFF; CDR3 DNA: TGTGCCATCAGAGGGATAGCAGATACTGAAGCTTTCTTT
D gene: .; J gene: TRBJ2-5; clone size: .; V gene: TRBV11-3; CDR3 protein: CASSHATGLTQETQYF; CDR3 DNA: TGTGCCAGCAGCCACGCTACAGGGTTAACACAAGAGACCCAGTACTTC
D gene: .; J gene: TRBJ2-2; clone size: .; V gene: TRBV9; CDR3 protein: CASSFRRDTGELFF; CDR3 DNA: TGTGCCAGCAGCTTCAGACGGGACACCGGGGAGCTGTTTTTT
D gene: .; J gene: TRBJ1-2; clone size: .; V gene: TRBV23-1; CDR3 protein: CASSQLADSKNYGYTF; CDR3 DNA: TGCGCCAGCAGTCAATTAGCAGACAGCAAAAACTATGGCTACACCTTC
D gene: .; J gene: TRBJ1-6; clone size: .; V gene: TRBV21-1; CDR3 protein: CASIPGDRGNNSPLYF; CDR3 DNA: TGTGCCAGCATCCCGGGGGACAGGGGGAATAATTCACCCCTCTACTTT
D gene: .; J gene: TRBJ2-5; clone size: .; V gene: TRBV19; CDR3 protein: CASSKQIQETQYF; CDR3 DNA: TGTGCCAGTAGTAAACAGATACAAGAGACCCAGTACTTC
D gene: .; J gene: TRBJ1-1; clone size: .; V gene: TRBV18; CDR3 protein: CASSPQDTEAFF; CDR3 DNA: TGTGCCAGCTCACCCCAGGACACTGAAGCTTTCTTT
D gene: TRBD1; J gene: TRBJ1-5; clone size: few; V gene: TRBV5-1; CDR3 protein: CASSKTGGGNQPQHF; CDR3 DNA: TGCGCCAGCAGCAAGACAGGGGGAGGCAATCAGCCCCAGCATTTT
D gene: TRBD1; J gene: TRBJ1-6; clone size: .; V gene: TRBV5-1; CDR3 protein: CASSPGQGGYNSPLHF; CDR3 DNA: TGCGCCAGCAGCCCAGGACAGGGGGGATATAATTCACCCCTCCACTTT
D gene: TRBD2; J gene: TRBJ2-3; clone size: .; V gene: TRBV4-1; CDR3 protein: CASRLVLAGRPTDTQYF; CDR3 DNA: TGCGCCAGCCGTCTCGTCTTAGCGGGGCGACCCACAGATACGCAGTATTTT
D gene: .; J gene: TRBJ2-2; clone size: .; V gene: TRBV9; CDR3 protein: CASSVGTTRSTGELFF; CDR3 DNA: TGTGCCAGCAGCGTAGGGACCACAAGGTCGACCGGGGAGCTGTTTTTT
D gene: .; J gene: TRBJ2-1; clone size: .; V gene: TRBV18; CDR3 protein: CASSPRQSYNEQFF; CDR3 DNA: TGTGCCAGCTCACCAAGGCAAAGTTACAATGAGCAGTTCTTC
D gene: TRBD1; J gene: TRBJ1-2; clone size: .; V gene: TRBV2; CDR3 protein: CASSARDRGPQLYGYTF; CDR3 DNA: TGTGCCAGCAGTGCCCGGGACAGGGGGCCTCAACTCTATGGCTACACCTTC
D gene: .; J gene: TRBJ1-2; clone size: .; V gene: TRBV7-2; CDR3 protein: CASSPGRGPSGYTF; CDR3 DNA: TGTGCCAGCAGCCCAGGAAGGGGACCTTCTGGCTACACCTTC
D gene: .; J gene: TRBJ2-7; clone size: .; V gene: TRBV11-3; CDR3 protein: CASSRGVPGIYEQYF; CDR3 DNA: TGTGCCAGCAGTAGGGGGGTCCCGGGCATCTACGAGCAGTACTTC
D gene: .; J gene: TRBJ2-1; clone size: .; V gene: TRBV10-1; CDR3 protein: CASSHPPEDNEQFF; CDR3 DNA: TGCGCCAGCAGTCACCCCCCCGAGGACAATGAGCAGTTCTTC
D gene: .; J gene: TRBJ1-1; clone size: few; V gene: TRBV4-1; CDR3 protein: CASSQASPRPLNTEAFF; CDR3 DNA: TGCGCCAGCAGCCAAGCATCCCCCCGCCCATTGAACACTGAAGCTTTCTTT
D gene: TRBD1; J gene: TRBJ2-7; clone size: .; V gene: TRBV4-1; CDR3 protein: CASSQSGTGSYEQYF; CDR3 DNA: TGCGCCAGCAGCCAATCTGGGACAGGGTCCTACGAGCAGTACTTC
D gene: TRBD1; J gene: TRBJ1-5; clone size: .; V gene: TRBV28; CDR3 protein: CASSQGGMQQPQHF; CDR3 DNA: TGTGCCAGCAGTCAGGGGGGGATGCAGCAGCCCCAGCATTTT
D gene: .; J gene: TRBJ1-1; clone size: .; V gene: TRBV5-1; CDR3 protein: CASSIRTGFGTEAFF; CDR3 DNA: TGCGCCAGCAGCATACGTACAGGGTTCGGAACTGAAGCTTTCTTT
D gene: .; J gene: TRBJ1-4; clone size: .; V gene: TRBV5-4; CDR3 protein: CASSQLWGTGGEKLFF; CDR3 DNA: TGTGCCAGCAGTCAACTTTGGGGAACAGGTGGGGAAAAACTGTTTTTT
D gene: .; J gene: TRBJ2-7; clone size: .; V gene: TRBV6-6; CDR3 protein: CASTWDGYEQYF; CDR3 DNA: TGTGCCAGCACCTGGGACGGCTACGAGCAGTACTTC
D gene: TRBD1; J gene: TRBJ1-5; clone size: .; V gene: TRBV5-8; CDR3 protein: CASSLGGQGTAQPQHF; CDR3 DNA: TGTGCCAGCAGCTTGGGTGGACAGGGGACGGCTCAGCCCCAGCATTTT
D gene: .; J gene: TRBJ1-1; clone size: .; V gene: TRBV30; CDR3 protein: CAWGRGGSLNTEAFF; CDR3 DNA: TGTGCCTGGGGGCGAGGAGGATCTTTGAACACTGAAGCTTTCTTT
D gene: .; J gene: TRBJ1-1; clone size: once; V gene: TRBV10-1; CDR3 protein: CASSSGALEAFF; CDR3 DNA: TGCGCCAGCAGTTCAGGGGCCCTTGAAGCTTTCTTT